Listed below are T cell receptor beta chains from one sample, sequenced in a study of cytomegalovirus exposure and HLA in healthy donors. Some clones are missing from TCRdb's copy, which holds only in-frame ones; the method was immunoSEQ multiplex PCR. This repertoire includes 100,000 to 150,000 clones. Sequenced sample: PBMCs. These receptors all come from a man aged 30-40 years in good health and CMV-seronegative. CDR3s include the opening cysteine and the closing phenylalanine or tryptophan. The D gene is left open where the match is weak.

j_gene: TRBJ1-2
v_gene: TRBV9
d_gene: TRBD1
CDR3aa: CASSVGQGAGYGYTF
CDR3nt: TGTGCCAGCAGCGTGGGACAGGGGGCTGGGTATGGCTACACCTTC

j_gene: TRBJ2-7
v_gene: TRBV7-9
d_gene: TRBD1
CDR3aa: CASSSYRGLKGEQYF
CDR3nt: TGTGCCAGCAGCTCATACAGGGGGCTTAAAGGCGAGCAGTACTTC

j_gene: TRBJ2-1
v_gene: TRBV27
d_gene: .
CDR3aa: CASSSPGVRENNEQFF
CDR3nt: TGTGCCAGCAGTTCCCCCGGGGTAAGGGAAAACAATGAGCAGTTCTTC

j_gene: TRBJ1-4
v_gene: TRBV6-1
d_gene: .
CDR3aa: CASSDRGNDEKLFF
CDR3nt: TGTGCCAGCAGTGATCGAGGGAATGACGAAAAACTGTTTTTT

j_gene: TRBJ1-2
v_gene: TRBV11-2
d_gene: .
CDR3aa: CASSRDSSYGYTF
CDR3nt: TGTGCCAGCAGCCGCGACAGTTCCTATGGCTACACCTTC

j_gene: TRBJ2-1
v_gene: TRBV4-1
d_gene: TRBD2
CDR3aa: CASSQDGTSGSWNEQFF
CDR3nt: TGCGCCAGCAGCCAAGACGGGACTAGCGGGAGTTGGAATGAGCAGTTCTTC

j_gene: TRBJ2-3
v_gene: TRBV27
d_gene: .
CDR3aa: CASSSGQRTDTQYF
CDR3nt: TGTGCCAGCAGTTCCGGACAGCGGACAGATACGCAGTATTTT

j_gene: TRBJ2-1
v_gene: TRBV29-1
d_gene: .
CDR3aa: CSVGTNNNEQFF
CDR3nt: TGCAGCGTTGGGACAAACAACAATGAGCAGTTCTTC

j_gene: TRBJ2-2
v_gene: TRBV28
d_gene: TRBD2
CDR3aa: CASSSPGLTNTGELFF
CDR3nt: TGTGCCAGCAGTTCCCCGGGACTAACGAACACCGGGGAGCTGTTTTTT

j_gene: TRBJ1-4
v_gene: TRBV5-1
d_gene: .
CDR3aa: CASSRSSTTEKLFF
CDR3nt: TGCGCCAGCAGCCGGAGCAGCACGACTGAAAAACTGTTTTTT

j_gene: TRBJ1-5
v_gene: TRBV27
d_gene: .
CDR3aa: CASSLSGGQPQHF
CDR3nt: TGTGCCAGCAGTTTATCCGGGGGTCAGCCCCAGCATTTT

j_gene: TRBJ2-7
v_gene: TRBV7-8
d_gene: TRBD1
CDR3aa: CASSSGQTDRIYEQYF
CDR3nt: TGTGCCAGCAGCAGCGGACAGACGGACAGGATCTACGAGCAGTACTTC

j_gene: TRBJ2-2
v_gene: TRBV28
d_gene: .
CDR3aa: CASNLIGGELFF
CDR3nt: TGTGCCAGCAATTTGATCGGCGGGGAGCTGTTTTTT

j_gene: TRBJ2-7
v_gene: TRBV15
d_gene: .
CDR3aa: CATSRVRAGGIYEQYF
CDR3nt: TGTGCCACCAGCAGAGTTCGTGCAGGGGGGATATACGAGCAGTACTTC

j_gene: TRBJ2-5
v_gene: TRBV7-9
d_gene: TRBD2
CDR3aa: CASSLGPSGSQETQYF
CDR3nt: TGTGCCAGCAGCTTAGGGCCTAGCGGGAGCCAAGAGACCCAGTACTTC

j_gene: TRBJ2-2
v_gene: TRBV28
d_gene: .
CDR3aa: CASTPPSRGRTGELFF
CDR3nt: TGTGCCAGCACTCCCCCCAGCAGGGGCCGGACCGGGGAGCTGTTTTTT

j_gene: TRBJ1-1
v_gene: TRBV2
d_gene: .
CDR3aa: CASSSLVGTEAFF
CDR3nt: TGTGCCAGCAGTTCTTTAGTTGGCACTGAAGCTTTCTTT

j_gene: TRBJ2-2
v_gene: TRBV28
d_gene: .
CDR3aa: CASHSSNTGELFF
CDR3nt: TGTGCCAGTCATAGCTCGAACACCGGGGAGCTGTTTTTT

j_gene: TRBJ1-5
v_gene: TRBV18
d_gene: .
CDR3aa: CASSPGEGNQPQHF
CDR3nt: TGTGCCAGCTCACCCGGGGAGGGTAATCAGCCCCAGCATTTT

j_gene: TRBJ1-5
v_gene: TRBV27
d_gene: .
CDR3aa: CASSYGGMGNQPQHF
CDR3nt: TGTGCCAGCTCGTACGGGGGGATGGGCAATCAGCCCCAGCATTTT

j_gene: TRBJ1-1
v_gene: TRBV18
d_gene: .
CDR3aa: CASSPLTGRYTEAFF
CDR3nt: TGTGCCAGCTCACCACTCACAGGGCGTTACACTGAAGCTTTCTTT

j_gene: TRBJ2-2
v_gene: TRBV7-7
d_gene: TRBD1
CDR3aa: CASSPIFGQGNTGELFF
CDR3nt: TGTGCCAGCAGCCCCATTTTCGGACAGGGAAACACCGGGGAGCTGTTTTTT